This T cell receptor (beta chain) was sequenced during a study of PD-1 blockade in mismatch repair-deficient tumors. Study information: Patients had about a dozen mismatch repair-deficient cancer types and were previously treated and progressing. Study outcomes and limitations: Rapid post-treatment expansion, then contraction, generally preceding radiologic response, marked tumor-resident clones.

The method was immunoSEQ multiplex PCR; TCRdb's version includes in-frame clones alone and lacks a portion of them. The sample has 35,000 to 40,000 clones; roughly 83% are singletons. The CDR3 is made up of 14 amino acids. Germline V gene sequence: CDR1 MNHEY, CDR2 SVGAGI. V lost 4 bases, J lost 7 bases, and 6 bases stayed unmatched. As for this clone: The antigen is not known.

The input for sequencing was peripheral blood, taken 4 weeks after starting pembrolizumab. V is TRBV6-5 and J is TRBJ2-1; 8 nucleotides line up with TRBD1. This sequence originates from an adult with mismatch repair-deficient cancer. DNA for the CDR3: TGTGCCAGCAGTTTTAATACAGGGGGAAATGAGCAGTTCTTC. Residues: CASSFNTGGNEQFF.